The clone carrying this TCR beta chain has at least ten counts. The read gets to within 3 residues of the CDR3 end, and the germline J gene fills in the rest. Control and CVID samples contributed equal amounts of genomic DNA. Generated by immunoSEQ multiplex PCR, the TCRdb table keeps only in-frame clones and is missing some. There are tens of thousands of clones in the sample, none observed a single time. This CDR3 has 13 amino acids. V lost 2 bases to trimming and J lost 4 bases, with 6 bases between them. Germline values: CDR1 MNHNS, CDR2 SASEGT. This record belongs to a study of T cell clonality in common variable immunodeficiency.

The origin of this receptor is a person between 18 and 70 years old in good health. Material for sequencing was peripheral blood mononuclear cells. The chain uses TRBV6-1 and TRBJ1-5, with D unclear. The CDR3 sequence is CASSEFGNQPQHF. CDR3 DNA, as far as it was read: TGTGCCAGCAGTGAATTCGGGAATCAGCCC.